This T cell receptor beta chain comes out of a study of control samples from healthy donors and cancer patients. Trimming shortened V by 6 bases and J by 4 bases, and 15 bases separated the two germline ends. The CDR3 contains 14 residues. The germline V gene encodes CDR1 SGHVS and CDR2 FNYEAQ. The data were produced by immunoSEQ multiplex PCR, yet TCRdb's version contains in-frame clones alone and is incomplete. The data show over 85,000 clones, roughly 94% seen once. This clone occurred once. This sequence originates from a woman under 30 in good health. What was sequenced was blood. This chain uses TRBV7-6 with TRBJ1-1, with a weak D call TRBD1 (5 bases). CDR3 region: CASRRGVQGTEAFF. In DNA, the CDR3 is TGTGCCAGCAGACGAGGGGTGCAGGGCACTGAAGCTTTCTTT. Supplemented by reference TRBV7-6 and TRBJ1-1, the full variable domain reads GAGVSQSPRYKVTKRGQDVALRCDPISGHVSLYWYRQALGQGPEFLTYFNYEAQQDKSGLPNDRFSAERPEGSISTLTIQRTEQRDSAMYRCASRRGVQGTEAFFGQGTRLTVV.